A selection of T cell receptor beta chains follows, all from one sample in a study of CD8+CD57+ T cells in acquired aplastic anemia. Each CDR3 protein is one row after TCRdb ran MiXCR on the reads. The data show some 170,000 distinct CDR3 sequences, roughly 47% seen once. The source material was sorted CD4+, CD8+, or CD8+CD57+ T cells (not recorded which) from PBMCs. The receptors come from a human donor in good health. CDR3s include the opening cysteine and the closing phenylalanine or tryptophan. The D gene is left open where the match is weak. Part of the rows lack a size; the others show once, few, many or a class for expanded clones.

TRBJ2-7 | TRBV10-3 | NA | few | TGTGCCATCGGGGATCAGCCGCGGCGGGCGTCGAGCTCCTACGAGCAGTACTTC | CAIGDQPRRASSSYEQYF
TRBJ1-6 | TRBV13 | TRBD1 | NA | TGTGCCAGCAGCTTATCGGGACAGGGGGCAAGAAATTCACCCCTCCACTTT | CASSLSGQGARNSPLHF
TRBJ2-1 | TRBV11-1 | NA | NA | TGTGCCAGCGGAGAAGGGACTTCGTACAATGAGCAGTTCTTC | CASGEGTSYNEQFF
TRBJ2-5 | TRBV29-1 | TRBD2 | few | TGCAGCGTTCTAGTAGCGGGAGACCAAGAGACCCAGTACTTC | CSVLVAGDQETQYF
TRBJ1-4 | TRBV15 | TRBD1 | NA | TGTGCCGCCAGCAGAGACGGTAGGGGACAGGGGGACGAAAAACTGTTTTTT | CAASRDGRGQGDEKLFF
TRBJ1-5 | TRBV7-8 | NA | many | TGTGCCAGCAGCTTAGGTTTCGGGTATAGCAATCAGCCCCAGCATTTT | CASSLGFGYSNQPQHF
TRBJ2-6 | TRBV11-2 | NA | NA | TGTGCCAGCAGCTTAAGCCTAAGTTCTGGGGCCAACGTCCTGACTTTC | CASSLSLSSGANVLTF
TRBJ2-7 | TRBV6-1 | NA | once | TGTGCCAGCAGTTACGGGCCCTACGAGCAGTACTTC | CASSYGPYEQYF
TRBJ2-3 | TRBV11-1 | TRBD2 | NA | TGTGCCAGCAGCTCCCCCGTCGGGAGGTATACGCAGTATTTT | CASSSPVGRYTQYF
TRBJ2-7 | TRBV12-5 | TRBD2 | NA | TGTGCTAGTGGTTTGTCGATAGCGGGGGGGCTTTACGAGCAGTACTTC | CASGLSIAGGLYEQYF
TRBJ1-4 | TRBV12-5 | TRBD1 | few | TGTGCTAGTGGTTCCCAAATCCCTGGGACAGACCTGTTTTTT | CASGSQIPGTDLFF
TRBJ1-3 | TRBV19 | NA | few | TGTGCCAGTAGCGAAAGGGACTCTGGAAACACCATATATTTT | CASSERDSGNTIYF
TRBJ2-1 | TRBV20-1 | NA | few | TGCAGTGCTAGGGATTTTACTAGTTCCGACAATGAGCAGTTCTTC | CSARDFTSSDNEQFF
TRBJ2-7 | TRBV29-1 | TRBD1 | NA | TGCAGCGCCCAAATCCGGGACAGGGTGCACGAGCAGTACTTC | CSAQIRDRVHEQYF
TRBJ2-7 | TRBV2 | TRBD1 | NA | TGTGCCAGCAGTAAGGACAGGCGAACCTACGAGCAGTGCTTC | CASSKDRRTYEQCF
TRBJ1-2 | TRBV18 | TRBD1 | few | TGTGCCAGCACCAGGACAGGGGGCAGGGTAAACTATGGCTACACCTTC | CASTRTGGRVNYGYTF
TRBJ1-2 | TRBV19 | NA | NA | TGTGCCAGTAGCTGGACGGGAGCTAACTATGGCTACACCTTC | CASSWTGANYGYTF
TRBJ1-5 | TRBV2 | NA | few | TGTGCCAGCAGTGCAAGGCTAAATCAGCCCCAGCATTTT | CASSARLNQPQHF
TRBJ2-1 | TRBV7-3 | TRBD2 | many | TGTGCCAGCAGCCCAACGGGGGGGAATGAGCAGTTCTTC | CASSPTGGNEQFF
TRBJ2-5 | TRBV28 | TRBD2 | many | TGTGCCAGCAGCCCCGGGACTAGCGGCCAAGAGACCCAGTACTTC | CASSPGTSGQETQYF
TRBJ2-7 | TRBV3-1 | NA | NA | TGTGCCAGCAGCCAAGATCTAACGGAGAGGGAGCAGTACTTC | CASSQDLTEREQYF
TRBJ2-5 | TRBV5-1 | NA | many | TGCGCCAGTCAAGGGGGCGGGGTAGAGACCCAGTACTTC | CASQGGGVETQYF
TRBJ2-7 | TRBV2 | NA | few | TGTGCCAGCCTGCTAACCTACGAGCAGTACTTC | CASLLTYEQYF
TRBJ2-3 | TRBV3-1 | TRBD2 | NA | TGTGCCAGCAGCTTAGCTATAGCGGGGGGCACAGATACGCAGTATTTT | CASSLAIAGGTDTQYF
TRBJ2-4 | TRBV5-1 | TRBD1 | NA | TGCGCCAGCACTCCGGGACAGGGGGACATTCAGTACTTC | CASTPGQGDIQYF
TRBJ1-2 | TRBV7-3 | NA | NA | TGTGCCAGCAGCCCCAGCACGGGAAGGTATGGCTACACCTTC | CASSPSTGRYGYTF
TRBJ2-3 | TRBV28 | NA | NA | TGTGCCAGCCGGTTCGCAGATACGCAGTATTTT | CASRFADTQYF
TRBJ2-1 | TRBV11-1 | NA | NA | TGTGCCAGCAGCTTAGGCCAGAGCTCCTACAATGAGCAGTTCTTC | CASSLGQSSYNEQFF
TRBJ1-4 | TRBV10-3 | NA | many | TGTGCCATCAGTGAGAGAGGGGGAGGCGAAAAACTGTTTTTT | CAISERGGGEKLFF